This TCR beta chain was retrieved from a study of vaccination effects on CD4 cells after COVID-19. Study results and caveats: Late in the post-vaccination period, infection-induced and vaccine-induced clones underwent marked clonal contraction.

On this clone itself: What it binds is unknown.

The method was immunoSEQ multiplex PCR; TCRdb's version includes in-frame clones alone and lacks a portion of them. Of under 55,000 clones detected, about four fifths appear once; the ten largest clones hold 6%. Sequencing was preceded by expansion of antigen-specific CD4+ T cells with viral peptide pools in the ViraFEST assay. Upon completion of about eleven days in culture, CD4+ T cells were isolated. The healthy vaccine recipients, who had no prior SARS-CoV-2 infection, showed negative nucleocapsid antibodies. Trimming took 6 bases from V and 6 from J; bases not matched to a gene: 5. The length of the CDR3 is 13 residues. The germline V gene encodes CDR1 MNHNS and CDR2 SASEGT.

The receptor was derived from a human donor who received a COVID-19 vaccine. This material consisted of CD4+ T cells from PBMCs cultured with HCoV-OC43 spike peptides, taken before COVID-19 vaccination. Subset described: HCoV-OC43 spike overlapping peptide pool stimulation. The gene calls are TRBV6-1 and TRBJ1-2; 9 nucleotides match TRBD1. The CDR3 bases are TGTGCCAGCAGGGACAGGGGAACCCATGGCTACACCTTC. Amino acid sequence: CASRDRGTHGYTF.